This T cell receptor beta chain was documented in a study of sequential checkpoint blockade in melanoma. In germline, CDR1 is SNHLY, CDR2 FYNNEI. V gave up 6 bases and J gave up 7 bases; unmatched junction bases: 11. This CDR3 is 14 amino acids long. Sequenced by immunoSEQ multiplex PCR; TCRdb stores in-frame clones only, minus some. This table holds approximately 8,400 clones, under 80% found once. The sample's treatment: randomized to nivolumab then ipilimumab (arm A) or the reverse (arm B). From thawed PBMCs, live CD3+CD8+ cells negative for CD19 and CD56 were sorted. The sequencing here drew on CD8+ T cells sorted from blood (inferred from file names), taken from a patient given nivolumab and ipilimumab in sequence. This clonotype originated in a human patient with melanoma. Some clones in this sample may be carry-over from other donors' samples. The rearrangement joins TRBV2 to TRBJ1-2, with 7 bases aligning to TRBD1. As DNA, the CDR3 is TGTGCCAGCAGCCAAGGGGCAGGGGGAGGTGGCTACACCTTC. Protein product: CASSQGAGGGGYTF.